These 24 T cell receptor beta chains originate from one sample sequenced in a study of blood T cell repertoires in COVID-19. Profiled with immunoSEQ multiplex PCR; TCRdb holds only in-frame clones, not every one. The top ten clones hold 2.5% to 3% of a sample with 110,000 to 150,000 clones, approximately 85% of them seen once. Sequenced material: peripheral blood. Receptors originate from a man aged 50 to 59 with acute or convalescent COVID-19.

The J gene is TRBJ2-7, the V gene TRBV13, with D tentatively TRBD1 (5 bases). The germline gives CDR1 PRHDT, CDR2 FYEKMQ (reference sequence). The V end was cut by 8 bases, the J end by 2 bases, with 10 bases between. There are 12 residues in the CDR3. CDR3 coding DNA: TGTGCCAGCGGGGCCTCTCCCTACGAGCAGTACTTC. The encoded protein is CASGASPYEQYF.

CDR3 sequence reads: CASSAGTSGDNEQFF. CDR3 nucleotide sequence: TGCGCCAGCAGCGCCGGGACTAGCGGGGACAATGAGCAGTTCTTC. V is TRBV10-1 and J is TRBJ2-1, with 13 bases matching TRBD2. V was pared by 6 bases and J by 5 bases, with 4 bases of the junction left unmatched. Germline-derived CDR1 and CDR2 are WNHNN and SYGVQD (reference sequence). There are 15 residues in the CDR3.

This chain uses TRBV28 with TRBJ1-5; D is unresolved. From germline, CDR1 is MDHEN and CDR2 SYDVKM. This CDR3 comprises 14 residues. The V end lost 6 bases, the J end lost 3 bases, and 12 bases lay between the germline ends. The CDR3 sequence is CASRAPGFNQPQHF. DNA for the CDR3: TGTGCCAGCAGGGCCCCGGGGTTCAATCAGCCCCAGCATTTT.

The chain couples TRBV4-2 to TRBJ1-4; D might be TRBD1 (5 bases). V was cut by 4 bases and J by 2 bases, with 14 bases left in between. Germline V gene lookup returns CDR1 LGHNA and CDR2 YNFKEQ. CDR3 length equals 16 residues. In DNA form, the CDR3 reads TGTGCCAGCAGCCCACGCGGGGCCGAGACTAATGAAAAACTGTTTTTT. As protein: CASSPRGAETNEKLFF.

V gene TRBV6-5 combines with J gene TRBJ1-2; TRBD1 matches at 7 bases. The CDR3 spans 15 residues. The trim removed 2 bases at V and 4 bases at J, leaving 7 bases unmatched. Germline-derived CDR1 and CDR2 are MNHEY and SVGAGI. Written as DNA, the CDR3 is TGTGCCAGCAGTTACGTGGGGGGACAGAGCTATGGCTACACCTTC. This encodes CASSYVGGQSYGYTF.

This rearrangement joins TRBV5-6 to TRBJ2-7; maybe TRBD1 (6 bases). Germline-derived CDR1 and CDR2 are SGHDT and YYEEEE. V gave up 0 bases and J gave up 4 bases, with 17 bases separating them. CDR3 length equals 16 residues. The CDR3 DNA sequence: TGTGCCAGCAGCTTGGGCCCGGACAGTTTACATTACGAGCAGTACTTC. Encoded protein: CASSLGPDSLHYEQYF.

The V call is TRBV27, the J call TRBJ1-2; TRBD1 matches 7 bases. V was clipped by 6 bases and J by 6 bases; unmatched bases: 7. This CDR3 contains 13 residues. The germline CDR1 and CDR2 sequences are MNHEY and SMNVEV (reference sequence). The chain's CDR3 is CASRPTGIDGYTF. The CDR3 nucleotides are TGTGCCAGCAGGCCGACAGGGATAGATGGCTACACCTTC.

The rearrangement joins TRBV27 to TRBJ1-2; D not certain. In germline, CDR1 is MNHEY, CDR2 SMNVEV (reference sequence). V lost 2 bases to trimming and J lost 6 bases, with 16 bases between them. This CDR3 comprises 15 residues. The DNA for the CDR3 is TGTGCCAGCAGTTTACTGGCCACCCTCGTTCATGGCTACACCTTC. Translating it yields CASSLLATLVHGYTF.

V and J are TRBV18 and TRBJ2-7; 7 nucleotides match TRBD1. CDR3 size: 15 residues. The germline V gene encodes CDR1 KGHSH and CDR2 LQKENI. Trimming removed 3 bases from V and 2 bases from J; junction bases left unmatched: 7. CDR3 DNA: TGTGCCAGCTCACCTTCGGGACAGCTCACCTACGAGCAGTACTTC. The encoded protein is CASSPSGQLTYEQYF. The full variable domain, its missing parts supplied by reference TRBV18 and TRBJ2-7, is NAGVMQNPRHLVRRRGQEARLRCSPMKGHSHVYWYRQLPEEGLKFMVYLQKENIIDESGMPKERFSAEFPKEGPSILRIQQVVRGDSAAYFCASSPSGQLTYEQYFGPGTRLTVT.

The chain has TRBV27 and TRBJ1-1; 9 bases are a match to TRBD1. CDR3 length: 16 residues. J was trimmed by 5 bases and V by 4 bases; bases with no gene match: 11. The germline CDR1 and CDR2 sequences are MNHEY and SMNVEV (reference sequence). The CDR3 here is CASSSLPGTGKTEAFF. As DNA, the CDR3 is TGTGCCAGCAGTTCCCTTCCGGGGACAGGGAAAACTGAAGCTTTCTTT.

CDR3 nucleotides: TGTGCCAGCAGTGAATACAGTTACACCGGGGAGCTGTTTTTT. Protein: CASSEYSYTGELFF. The rearrangement uses TRBV2 and TRBJ2-2; D ambiguous. Germline V lookup: CDR1 SNHLY, CDR2 FYNNEI. Trimming took off 2 bases at V and 3 bases at J, with 7 bases between the two ends. The CDR3 is 14 residues long.

This chain connects TRBV7-3 to TRBJ1-1; no clear D. CDR3 length: 14 residues. Trimming removed 0 bases from V and 1 base from J, with 6 bases in between. Germline CDR1 SGHTA, CDR2 FQGTGA. CDR3 DNA sequence: TGTGCCAGCAGCTTAACCGCAGGGAACACTGAAGCTTTCTTT. Translating it yields CASSLTAGNTEAFF.

The chain recombines TRBV7-6 with TRBJ1-1; 7 bases map to TRBD1. From germline, CDR1 is SGHVS and CDR2 FNYEAQ. V lost 2 bases and J lost 4; bases outside the gene matches: 16. The CDR3 loop spans 18 amino acids. Here the CDR3 reads CASSLYVYRGKKGTEAFF. The CDR3 DNA follows: TGTGCCAGCAGCTTATATGTCTACAGGGGCAAAAAGGGCACTGAAGCTTTCTTT.

This chain uses TRBV9 with TRBJ1-3; D may be TRBD1 (5 bases). The V gene lost 0 bases and the J gene lost 2 bases, with 9 bases spanning the gap. This CDR3 region has 15 residues. Germline V lookup: CDR1 SGDLS, CDR2 YYNGEE. As DNA, the CDR3 is TGTGCCAGCAGCGTAGGGGGCATAGCTGGAAACACCATATATTTT. It specifies CASSVGGIAGNTIYF.

The genes are TRBV12-5 and TRBJ1-1, with D uncertain. Trimming cost V 1 base and J 4 bases, with 7 bases left between them. There are 13 residues in the CDR3. In germline, CDR1 is LGHNT, CDR2 FRNRAP. The CDR3 nucleotides are TGTGCTAGTGGTTTGGGAGGTATCACTGAAGCTTTCTTT. This codes for CASGLGGITEAFF.

This rearrangement joins TRBV18 to TRBJ1-6; 7 positions match TRBD1. With V trimmed by 3 bases and J by 5 bases, 7 bases remained unmatched. CDR3 length equals 16 residues. Germline CDR1 is KGHSH and CDR2 is LQKENI. The CDR3 here is CASSPGTVFDNSPLHF. The CDR3 DNA follows: TGTGCCAGCTCACCGGGGACAGTTTTTGATAATTCACCCCTCCACTTT.

The rearrangement joins TRBV19 to TRBJ2-5; weak D call: TRBD1 (6 bases). CDR3 length equals 13 residues. CDR1 LNHDA and CDR2 SQIVND come from the germline V gene (reference sequence). V dropped 4 bases and J dropped 4 bases, with 10 bases sitting between them. In nucleotides, the CDR3 is TGTGCCAGTAGTAGGGAAGGGGGAGAGACCCAGTACTTC. Translated: CASSREGGETQYF.

As DNA, the CDR3 is TGTGCCAGCAGCTTAGAGGTAGCTCATACGCAGTATTTT. It encodes CASSLEVAHTQYF. J is TRBJ2-3 and V is TRBV11-3; no clear D gene. CDR3 length: 13 amino acids. Germline CDR1 SGHNT, CDR2 YENEEA. The V gene lost 0 bases and the J gene lost 7 bases, with 8 bases spanning the gap.

This chain links TRBV3-1 (or the pseudogene TRBV3-2) with TRBJ1-5; 8 bases are a match to TRBD1. J gave up 2 bases and V 1 base, and 7 bases lay outside the gene matches. The CDR3 runs 17 residues. In germline, CDR1 is LGHDT, CDR2 YNNKEL (reference sequence). CDR3 nucleotides: TGTGCCAGCAGCCAAGGGACAGGGATGTTTGGCAATCAGCCCCAGCATTTT. As protein: CASSQGTGMFGNQPQHF.

This clone occurred once. CDR3 bases: TGTGCCAGCAGCGTAGTAAGCGGGAGTGGAGATACGCAGTATTTT. It yields the protein CASSVVSGSGDTQYF. The rearrangement joins TRBV9 to TRBJ2-3; TRBD2 matches 8 bases. The length of the CDR3 is 15 residues. Germline CDR1 is SGDLS and CDR2 is YYNGEE. Trimming cost V 0 bases and J 5 bases; bases outside gene matches: 5.

V usage is TRBV19 and J usage is TRBJ2-5; TRBD2 aligns across 7 bases. J gave up 4 bases and V 1 base, and 9 bases lay outside the gene matches. The germline gives CDR1 LNHDA, CDR2 SQIVND (reference sequence). This CDR3 comprises 16 residues. CDR3 sequence: CASSIAATSSIETQYF. CDR3 in DNA: TGTGCCAGTAGTATAGCCGCGACTAGCAGCATAGAGACCCAGTACTTC.

The genes are TRBV6-1 and TRBJ1-5; D perhaps matches TRBD1 (5 bases). Germline-derived CDR1 and CDR2 are MNHNS and SASEGT. This CDR3 is built from 15 residues. Trimming removed 1 base from V and 4 bases from J, with 11 bases in between. CDR3 in amino acids: CASSEEAGSNQPQHF. CDR3 bases: TGTGCCAGCAGTGAAGAGGCAGGGTCTAATCAGCCCCAGCATTTT.

The chain recombines TRBV19 with TRBJ1-5; no definite D call. Germline CDR1 reads LNHDA; CDR2 reads SQIVND (reference sequence). The V and J ends lost 5 bases and 8 bases respectively, with 10 bases between them. The CDR3 runs 12 residues. In DNA, the CDR3 is TGTGCCAGTAGTCCACGGGTTGAGCCCCAGCATTTT. Encoded protein: CASSPRVEPQHF.

The CDR3 bases are TGTGCCAGCACCGGGACAGACTATCAGCCCCAGCATTTT. Protein product: CASTGTDYQPQHF. This sequence joins TRBV6-5 and TRBJ1-5; 7 bases fit TRBD1. CDR1 and CDR2 from the germline V gene are MNHEY and SVGAGI. The CDR3 is 13 residues long. Trimming at V came to 7 bases and at J to 5 bases, leaving 5 bases not matched to a gene.